The sequence of this T cell receptor (beta chain) was determined in a study of monozygotic twins with cystic fibrosis (dated by TCRdb to 2020 to 2023). A note on the overall study: About 3.1 micrograms of fragmented DNA went through around 15 PCR cycles to produce barcoded libraries. The study compared TCR beta repertoires within and between 16 monozygotic twin pairs with cystic fibrosis to assess genetic influence on V and J gene usage. The cohort included ten female and six male twin pairs, mostly children and adolescents, aged roughly 2.0 to 40 years with a median of approximately 8.9 years. On the day of blood sampling, twins were ranked among approximately 990 cohort participants for weight-for-height and for FEVPerc (FEV1 disease centile). Data for three of the twin pairs had been reported earlier in a different context.

Points on this clone: Its antigen is unknown. No base qualities exist here, and no much larger clone lies one base off it.

The twin pairs came from the European Cystic Fibrosis Twin and Sibling Study Cohort, which recruited patients from over a hundred CF clinics across 14 European countries. Zygosity and CFTR genotype were verified in-house, and zygosity was tested by multiplex PCR of nine short tandem repeat loci. Peripheral blood was sampled from each twin, with clinical parameters recorded on the day of blood sampling. Genomic DNA was isolated from peripheral blood cells with phenol/chloroform and kept in TE buffer at 4 degrees C. Following the manufacturer's instructions, the researchers used the immunoSEQ immune profiling system to amplify TCR beta CDR3 regions via multiplex PCR. An Illumina NextSeq system was used for sequencing. Regarding the original processing steps: The immunoSEQ Analyzer platform handled processing of the sequence data, and clonality was calculated by taking the square root of Simpson's index of productive rearrangements. V and J usage similarity was measured by Jensen-Shannon distance, and CDR3 generation probabilities were computed with OLGA. The immuneACCESS database (August 2020) and VDJdb (December 2020) were searched for shared CDR3 sequences. TCRdb retrieved this table from immuneACCESS and kept in-frame rearrangements only. Not all clones are present; in checked studies, unresolved V genes account for under half, and no reason is known for the remainder. The V and J calls and clone size were taken over from that table, and D and trimming were inferred from the DNA. The sample records about 24,000 clones, around 93% of which are singletons. The ten largest account for 0.29% of the sample.

General conclusions and limits of the study: V gene usage was most similar to the co-twin in 13 of 16 pairs, and J usage was most similar to the co-twin in 8 of 16 pairs, which suggests genetic constraints. Simpson clonality was generally low (median about 0.009), suggesting a naive-dominated repertoire, with higher clonality in the most severely affected patients. Only a small cohort was studied, and no association of shared CDR3 numbers with age, concordance or disease severity was found. Significantly higher nucleotide-identical clonotype sharing was observed within monozygotic CF twin pairs than between unrelated CF individuals (P = 0.000026, Mann-Whitney).

In the germline V gene, CDR1 corresponds to SGHTA and CDR2 to FQGNSA. CDR3 length: 13 amino acids, cysteine to phenylalanine. Only the CDR3 region is kept as DNA, spanning 39 bases read in frame from base 1. The V and J ends are trimmed by 3 bases and 4 bases, leaving 4 bases between them. This sequence originates from a girl aged 2 to 9 with cystic fibrosis. Sequenced input: blood. The chain employs TRBV7-2 and TRBJ1-6, with no confidently assigned D gene. CDR3 loop: CASSFGYNSPLHF. The nucleotides are TGTGCCAGCAGCTTTGGGTATAATTCACCCCTCCACTTT.